Presented here are 3 T cell receptor beta chains from one specimen sequenced in a study of shared clonotypes between healthy human individuals. CD45RO-negative, CCR7-selected cells formed the naive CD8 fraction, which excluded terminally differentiated effector memory CD45RA+ cells. This table comes from immunoSEQ multiplex PCR, and its TCRdb copy is limited to in-frame clones, with some not included. The data contain approximately 600,000 clones, around 95% of them singletons. Sequenced input: naive CD8+ T cells sorted from blood. These receptor sequences come from a young woman in good health.

The rearrangement uses TRBV7-6 and TRBJ2-1; D perhaps matches TRBD2 (5 bases). The germline CDR1 and CDR2 sequences are SGHVS and FNYEAQ. This CDR3 has 15 amino acids. Trimming shortened V by 5 bases and J by 0 bases, and 11 bases separated the two germline ends. CDR3 amino acids: CASSPSSSSYNEQFF. The CDR3 DNA reads TGTGCCAGCAGCCCATCTAGCTCCTCCTACAATGAGCAGTTCTTC.

The rearrangement uses TRBV7-9 and TRBJ2-7, with D perhaps TRBD2 (5 bases). The CDR3 length is 15 residues. From germline, CDR1 is SEHNR and CDR2 FQNEAQ (reference sequence). V was pared by 5 bases and J by 0 bases, with 14 bases between. The CDR3 DNA reads TGTGCCAGCAGCCCCCCCCTCCGGGACTCCTACGAGCAGTACTTC. This gives the protein CASSPPLRDSYEQYF.

This chain uses TRBV4-1 with TRBJ2-7; TRBD2 might be the D (6 bases). V was cut by 2 bases and J by 3 bases, with 14 bases left in between. This CDR3 region has 15 residues. CDR1 and CDR2 from the germline V gene are MGHRA and YSYEKL. CDR3 sequence: CASSQWDLGGYEQYF. CDR3 bases: TGCGCCAGCAGCCAATGGGATTTGGGAGGCTACGAGCAGTACTTC.